Detailed here is one TCR beta chain. Other DNA sequences within the sample encode an identical CDR3. The sample belongs to a study of blood T cell repertoires in COVID-19. The protocol was immunoSEQ multiplex PCR, while the TCRdb copy is restricted to in-frame clones and leaves out a portion. The data contain fewer than 120,000 clones, roughly 82% of them seen just once; the ten biggest clones take up more than 15%. Trimming stripped 1 base from V and 2 bases from J, with 9 bases between. This CDR3 is built from 15 residues. CDR1 is SGHVS, CDR2 FNYEAQ, per germline. Sample: peripheral blood. The source is a woman aged 55-69 years with acute or convalescent COVID-19. The J gene is TRBJ2-1, the V gene TRBV7-6; tentatively, D is TRBD1 (6 bases). The CDR3 DNA is TGTGCCAGCAGCTTAGGAGGGACACCCTACAATGAGCAGTTCTTC. Its protein is CASSLGGTPYNEQFF.